A single sample gave rise to the 15 T cell receptor beta chains below, sequenced in a study of T cell responses to AZD1222 COVID-19 vaccine. Method: immunoSEQ multiplex PCR; TCRdb's copy keeps in-frame clones and lacks some. The sample consists of some 110,000 clones, around 82% of them appearing once. The source material was peripheral blood, sampled on day 0 of AZD1222 vaccination. These receptors came from an adult in good health.

This clone was observed a few times. V usage is TRBV4-3 and J usage is TRBJ2-2, with TRBD1 as a possible D gene (5 bases). Germline CDR1 reads LGHNA; CDR2 reads YSLEER. This CDR3 contains 15 residues. V was clipped by 0 bases and J by 4 bases, with 9 bases between them. The CDR3 is CASSQDRVGTGELFF. In DNA, the CDR3 is TGCGCCAGCAGCCAAGACAGGGTGGGCACCGGGGAGCTGTTTTTT.

This chain joins TRBV5-5 and TRBJ2-3, with D perhaps TRBD1 or TRBD2 (5 bases each). V was cut by 2 bases and J by 5 bases, with 15 bases left in between. This CDR3 spans 15 amino acids. CDR1 is SGHKS and CDR2 is YYEKEE in the germline V gene (reference sequence). In DNA, the CDR3 is TGTGCCAGCAGCTTAGGGACCCCGATTCGAGATACGCAGTATTTT. Amino acids: CASSLGTPIRDTQYF.

The V call is TRBV3-1 (or the pseudogene TRBV3-2), the J call TRBJ1-6; no firm D call. The CDR3 length is 16 residues. Germline V lookup: CDR1 LGHDT, CDR2 YNNKEL (reference sequence). V shed 4 bases and J shed 2 bases, with 12 bases lying between them. The CDR3 is CASSPAVGTYNSPLHF. In DNA form, the CDR3 reads TGTGCCAGCAGCCCAGCAGTTGGGACCTATAATTCACCCCTCCACTTT.

The chain links TRBV20-1 to TRBJ2-5; D remains ambiguous. There are 11 residues in the CDR3. The V gene's germline CDR1 is DFQATT and CDR2 SNEGSKA (reference sequence). V was clipped by 6 bases and J by 5 bases, with 10 bases between them. The CDR3 DNA follows: TGCAGTGCCCTACCCCGGGAGACCCAGTACTTC. It translates to CSALPRETQYF.

The chain employs TRBV6-5 and TRBJ2-1, with D hard to call. The CDR3 spans 14 residues. Between the trimmed V and J ends, which lost 6 bases and 7 bases, there was a span of 16 bases. Germline V lookup: CDR1 MNHEY, CDR2 SVGAGI. This chain's CDR3 is CASRRFPGVNEQFF. CDR3 coding DNA: TGTGCCAGCAGAAGGTTCCCCGGTGTAAATGAGCAGTTCTTC.

V gene TRBV12-3 or TRBV12-4 combines with J gene TRBJ1-2, with no clear D. The germline V and J ends were trimmed by 4 bases and 2 bases, with 8 bases remaining between them. The CDR3 has 13 residues. The DNA for the CDR3 is TGTGCCAGCAGTTCTCACGGAAACTATGGCTACACCTTC. Its protein product is CASSSHGNYGYTF.

V and J are TRBV7-2 and TRBJ2-7; TRBD2 matches 8 bases. Trimming removed 3 bases from V and 1 base from J; junction bases left unmatched: 5. This CDR3 contains 15 residues. Germline V lookup: CDR1 SGHTA, CDR2 FQGNSA. CDR3 nucleotides: TGTGCCAGCAGCTTCCGTGGCGGGAGGTCCTACGAGCAGTACTTC. Translating it yields CASSFRGGRSYEQYF.

This clone has only one observation. The chain couples TRBV7-9 to TRBJ1-6; unclear D gene. Germline V gene lookup returns CDR1 SEHNR and CDR2 FQNEAQ (reference sequence). The CDR3 extends over 12 amino acids. The germline V and J ends were trimmed by 1 base and 11 bases, with 6 bases remaining between them. CDR3 in amino acids: CASSLVNTPLHF. CDR3 nucleotide sequence: TGTGCCAGCAGCTTAGTAAATACACCCCTCCACTTT.

V is TRBV4-1 and J is TRBJ2-2; 9 nucleotides align to TRBD1. V lost 0 bases to trimming and J lost 4 bases; unmatched junction nucleotides: 6. The CDR3 covers 17 residues. Germline CDR1 reads MGHRA; CDR2 reads YSYEKL. The CDR3 loop is CASSQDSRDRATGELFF. As DNA, the CDR3 is TGCGCCAGCAGCCAAGATTCCCGGGACAGGGCCACCGGGGAGCTGTTTTTT.

The gene calls are TRBV6-2 or TRBV6-3 and TRBJ1-5; perhaps TRBD1 as D (6 bases). CDR1 MNHEY and CDR2 SVGEGT come from the germline V gene. There are 15 residues in the CDR3. The germline V and J ends were trimmed by 6 bases and 7 bases, with 19 bases remaining between them. Here the CDR3 reads CASSSGSGGGQPQHF. The CDR3 coding sequence is TGTGCCAGCAGCTCAGGATCGGGGGGCGGACAGCCCCAGCATTTT.

J is TRBJ2-3 and V is TRBV6-5; TRBD2 is a possible D gene (6 bases). The germline CDR1 and CDR2 sequences are MNHEY and SVGAGI. The CDR3 consists of 15 residues. The V end was cut by 7 bases, the J end by 0 bases, with 14 bases between. For the CDR3, the DNA is TGTGCCAGCACCCCACGGGACTTGAGCACAGATACGCAGTATTTT. As protein: CASTPRDLSTDTQYF.

The chain carries TRBV6-5 and TRBJ2-5; TRBD2 matches 8 bases. Germline CDR1 is MNHEY and CDR2 is SVGAGI. The length of the CDR3 is 14 residues. The V segment lost 4 bases and the J segment 1 base; nucleotides outside the gene matches: 2. Written as DNA, the CDR3 is TGTGCCAGCAGTTTAGCGGGGTTCCAAGAGACCCAGTACTTC. Translated: CASSLAGFQETQYF.

The gene calls are TRBV4-1 and TRBJ2-2; the match to TRBD1 covers 9 bases. CDR3 length: 16 amino acids. Germline CDR1 reads MGHRA; CDR2 reads YSYEKL. V lost 3 bases to trimming and J lost 4 bases; unmatched junction nucleotides: 6. CDR3 nucleotide sequence: TGCGCCAGCAGCCACCAAGACAGGGGGGGCACCGGGGAGCTGTTTTTT. Amino acid sequence: CASSHQDRGGTGELFF.

This clone was seen a few times. The rearrangement joins TRBV7-2 to TRBJ1-5; TRBD1 might be the D (5 bases). The CDR3 length is 18 residues. Per germline, CDR1 SGHTA and CDR2 FQGNSA. Trimming cost V 3 bases and J 5 bases, with 23 bases left between them. This CDR3 reads CASSFGGGLEGWYQPQHF. The CDR3 DNA is TGTGCCAGCAGCTTCGGGGGTGGTTTAGAGGGCTGGTATCAGCCCCAGCATTTT.

This clone was seen a handful of times. V is TRBV10-3 and J is TRBJ1-6; the D gene is possibly TRBD1 (6 bases). The CDR3 length is 15 residues. V lost 0 bases and J 11 bases, leaving 14 bases between the germline ends. In germline, CDR1 is ENHRY, CDR2 SYGVKD. The CDR3 coding sequence is TGTGCCATCAGTGAGTCGGAACAGGGAGGGACACCCCTCCACTTT. Amino acids: CAISESEQGGTPLHF.